The present TCR beta chain was sequenced within a study of neurological immune-mediated disorders. This clonotype came up a few times. Germline V gives CDR1 KGHDR, CDR2 SFDVKD. V lost 4 bases and J 0 bases, leaving 6 bases between the germline ends. This CDR3 is 13 amino acids long. In each sequencing run, over 160 million TCR-beta sequences were generated from 15-18 subjects. TCRdb independently ran MiXCR on the 5' RACE reads; one entry per CDR3 protein. Found here are tens of thousands of distinct CDR3 sequences, 3% to 4% of them singletons; the top ten hold 1.9%. Sequencing used CD4+ T cells from blood. The rearrangement links TRBV24-1 to TRBJ2-7; no reliable D call. The sequence was collected from a woman in her thirties or forties with multiple sclerosis. CDR3 in amino acids: CATSDSSSYEQYF. The CDR3 coding sequence is TGTGCCACCAGTGACTCGAGCTCCTACGAGCAGTACTTC.